This passage covers 6 T cell receptor beta chains from one sample sequenced in a study of identical twins. TCRdb re-called the 5' RACE reads through MiXCR, storing one row per CDR3 protein. The table shows about 210,000 distinct CDR3 sequences, with around a tenth occurring only once. Sequencing was performed on memory (CD45RO+) T cells sorted from blood. These receptors originate from a woman younger than 35 in good health.

This clonotype has only a few counts. The chain combines TRBV20-1 with TRBJ1-4; 8 bases are shared with TRBD1. CDR1 DFQATT and CDR2 SNEGSKA come from the germline V gene (reference sequence). The CDR3 is 14 amino acids. V was pared by 0 bases and J by 7 bases, with 4 bases of the junction left unmatched. CDR3 in amino acids: CSARDTRGLEKLFF. The CDR3 nucleotides are TGCAGTGCTAGAGATACCAGGGGGCTTGAAAAACTGTTTTTT.

A few counts support this clonotype. CDR3 DNA sequence: TGCAGTGCTTACCCCCCTAGCGGGAGGGAGACCCAGTACTTC. Translating gives CSAYPPSGRETQYF. V gene TRBV20-1 combines with J gene TRBJ2-5, with 11 bases lining up with TRBD2. CDR3 length: 14 amino acids. Germline V lookup: CDR1 DFQATT, CDR2 SNEGSKA (reference sequence). V trimming: 5 bases; J trimming: 5 bases; junction bases outside the gene matches: 7.

This clonotype came up many times. J is TRBJ2-2 and V is TRBV7-8; D not certain. Per the germline V gene, CDR1 is SGHVS and CDR2 is FQNEAQ. The CDR3 length is 13 residues. Between the trimmed V and J ends, which lost 3 bases and 7 bases, there was a span of 9 bases. This chain's CDR3 is CASSLIPGGELFF. In nucleotides, the CDR3 is TGTGCCAGCAGCTTGATCCCGGGCGGGGAGCTGTTTTTT.

This chain links TRBV4-1 with TRBJ2-2, with 8 bases fitting TRBD2. Germline loops: CDR1 MGHRA, CDR2 YSYEKL. Unmatched junction bases numbered 11, after V lost 1 base and J lost 4 bases. This CDR3 spans 18 amino acids. CDR3 residues: CASSQGPRSGGPTGELFF. CDR3 nucleotide sequence: TGCGCCAGCAGCCAAGGCCCCCGGAGCGGGGGTCCCACCGGGGAGCTGTTTTTT.

This clonotype was counted between two and nine times. This chain connects TRBV7-2 to TRBJ2-3; 14 bases agree with TRBD2. Germline V CDR1 and CDR2: SGHTA, FQGNSA. After removal of 5 bases from V and 14 bases from J, the junction contained 3 bases not matched to a gene. This CDR3 spans 12 amino acids. CDR3 DNA sequence: TGTGCCAGCAGCCGACTAGCGGGAGGGCCGTATTTT. Its translation is CASSRLAGGPYF.

The table lists this clonotype with a few counts. The CDR3, as DNA: TGTGCCAGCAGCTTGGACGGGGGGGGATCCTACGAGCAGTACTTC. This gives the protein CASSLDGGGSYEQYF. This chain links TRBV5-6 with TRBJ2-7; 8 bases are a match to TRBD2. Germline loops: CDR1 SGHDT, CDR2 YYEEEE. The length of the CDR3 is 15 residues. V trimming: 0 bases; J trimming: 1 base; junction bases outside the gene matches: 3.